This T cell receptor (beta chain) was sequenced during a study of shared T cell receptors in the human thymus. The CDR3 is made up of 13 amino acids. CDR1 MNHNS and CDR2 SASEGT come from the germline V gene. Trimming took 2 bases from V and 2 from J, leaving 7 bases between them. The data were produced by immunoSEQ multiplex PCR, yet TCRdb's version contains in-frame clones alone and is incomplete. The sample lists a few hundred thousand clones, just under 95% occurring once. Sequenced input: thymocytes. The source of this sequence is a human donor. This chain connects TRBV6-1 to TRBJ2-7; D uncertain. The CDR3: CASSETATYEQYF. The CDR3 DNA follows: TGTGCCAGCAGTGAAACCGCCACCTACGAGCAGTACTTC.